This TCR beta chain derives from a study of blood T cell repertoires in COVID-19 (dated by TCRdb to about 2020). General notes on the study: Samples covering the acute and convalescent phases of COVID-19 were provided by collaborators in the United States, Italy and Spain. Deeply sampled blood TCRbeta repertoires from subjects exposed to, actively infected with, or recovered from COVID-19 were included in the dataset. The repertoires were released in a freely available public database meant as a resource for research on the immune response to SARS-CoV-2. Where available, HLA class I and class II types were taken from metadata supplied by the sample provider and were not determined by assay-based typing. Nearly every sample came with metadata listing a de-identified subject ID, COVID-19 status, age in years and sex. Samples were obtained from the ongoing ImmuneRACE study (first 160 participants) and from approximately 1,200 subjects provided by 6 global collaborators. The material from the prospective study consisted of cDNA or gDNA derived from T cells, B-cell-depleted T cells, or PBMCs.

Points on this clone: Its binding antigen is unknown. It has no much larger one-base neighbor in the sample; base qualities were not kept.

Here is what the overall study found, with its caveats: How much clinical and demographic metadata was included differed by source and by participant, and the metadata was provided uncurated.

One collaborating source in Seattle enrolled patients during active infection and followed them longitudinally through the course of disease. Whole blood was collected in K2EDTA tubes by collaborating institutions according to the institutions' own protocols. For TCRbeta analysis, collaborators shipped samples as frozen whole blood, isolated PBMCs, or DNA extracted from either of those sample types. The immunoSEQ Assay, a bias-controlled multiplex PCR, was used to amplify TCRbeta CDR3 regions from genomic DNA. The original pipeline was this. Within the assay, amplification of reference gene primers was used to estimate how many nucleated cells each sample contained. To quantify the absolute abundance of each unique TCRbeta CDR3 rearrangement, sequence reads were collapsed and filtered. For each sample, productive Simpson clonality was calculated by taking the square root of Simpson's diversity index across productive rearrangements. The clones in this table, taken by TCRdb from immuneACCESS, are in-frame only. Not every clone is retained; where verified, under half of the shortfall comes from an unresolved V gene, and the cause of the rest is unknown. D and trimming were read from the DNA, whereas the V and J calls and clone size are those reported in that table. Within this sample are approximately 340,000 clones, with 87% of them counted one time only. The ten largest clonotypes hold roughly a tenth of the sample.

The source material was peripheral blood. This receptor was taken from a man aged 30 to 39 with COVID-19, enrolled during active disease.

The nucleotide sequence reads as follows: TGTGCCAGCAGGCACACAGCTGAAGCTTTCTTT. The resulting protein is CASRHTAEAFF. The sequence is built from TRBV6-6 and TRBJ1-1; no D gene is confidently identified. From the cysteine through the phenylalanine, the CDR3 covers 11 amino acids. Only CDR3 DNA is held: 33 bases, read in frame from base 1. The germline V gene (reference sequence) gives CDR1 as MNHNY and CDR2 as SVGAGI. V is clipped by 6 bases and J by 6 bases, and the sequence between their germline boundaries is 8 bases long.